The 21 T cell receptor beta chains below were found in one sample sequenced in a study of blood T cell repertoires in COVID-19. Some clones are missing from TCRdb's copy, which holds only in-frame ones; the method was immunoSEQ multiplex PCR. The sample holds 100,000 to 150,000 clones, 86% seen once. Sequences were obtained from peripheral blood. The source of these receptors is a human donor in a cohort sampled during active COVID-19.

The rearrangement joins TRBV5-4 to TRBJ2-3; 7 bases fit TRBD2. The CDR3 totals 15 residues. V shed 0 bases and J 6 bases; nucleotides not matched to a gene: 7. Looked up from germline, CDR1 is SGHNT and CDR2 is YYREEE (reference sequence). CDR3 sequence reads: CASSLAGGAPDTQYF. The CDR3 nucleotides are TGTGCCAGCAGCTTGGCGGGGGGAGCCCCGGATACGCAGTATTTT.

The CDR3 protein is CASSTPGLAGLGYNEQFF. The DNA of the CDR3 is TGTGCCAGTAGCACCCCGGGACTAGCGGGATTGGGGTACAATGAGCAGTTCTTC. The J gene is TRBJ2-1, the V gene TRBV19; TRBD2 matches at 13 bases. The CDR3 covers 18 residues. The V segment lost 6 bases and the J segment 4 bases; nucleotides outside the gene matches: 12. The germline V gene encodes CDR1 LNHDA and CDR2 SQIVND (reference sequence).

The chain carries TRBV6-5 and TRBJ1-2, with D possibly matching TRBD1 (5 bases). This CDR3 comprises 13 residues. CDR1 is MNHEY, CDR2 SVGAGI, per germline. V was shortened by 4 bases and J by 6 bases, with 12 bases between the two germline ends. The CDR3 is CASSFQGGDGYTF. The CDR3 region has the DNA TGTGCCAGCAGTTTCCAGGGTGGGGATGGCTACACCTTC.

The V gene is TRBV2, the J gene TRBJ2-7; 11 nucleotides agree with TRBD2. With 5 bases clipped from V and 5 bases from J, the junction kept 5 bases outside the gene matches. This CDR3 contains 14 residues. Germline V gene lookup returns CDR1 SNHLY and CDR2 FYNNEI. The CDR3 is CASSKTSGSNEQYF. In nucleotides, the CDR3 is TGTGCCAGCAGTAAAACTAGCGGGAGCAACGAGCAGTACTTC.

V is TRBV5-1 and J is TRBJ2-3; D gene unclear. Germline CDR1 reads SGHRS; CDR2 reads YFSETQ. Trimming took off 1 base at V and 3 bases at J, with 15 bases between the two ends. CDR3 length: 16 amino acids. The DNA of the CDR3 is TGCGCCAGCAGCTTGTCCCAGGTCGGTGTGACAGATACGCAGTATTTT. Its translation: CASSLSQVGVTDTQYF.

This clone occurred a few times. CDR3 amino acids: CASSLRWTSEYNEQFF. DNA of the CDR3: TGTGCCAGCAGTTTAAGGTGGACTAGCGAGTACAATGAGCAGTTCTTC. V gene TRBV27 combines with J gene TRBJ2-1; 9 bases are shared with TRBD2. Germline V CDR1 and CDR2: MNHEY, SMNVEV (reference sequence). The ends lost 2 bases at V and 4 bases at J; junction bases unmatched: 6. The CDR3 totals 16 residues.

V is TRBV5-1 and J is TRBJ1-1; 7 nucleotides line up with TRBD1. This CDR3 is 14 amino acids long. Germline loops: CDR1 SGHRS, CDR2 YFSETQ. Unmatched junction bases numbered 10, after V lost 6 bases and J lost 5 bases. The CDR3 protein is CASKTGAEGTEAFF. Written as DNA, the CDR3 is TGCGCCAGCAAAACAGGGGCGGAGGGAACTGAAGCTTTCTTT.

CDR3: CASRIGGQQYF. The CDR3 DNA reads as TGTGCCAGCAGGATTGGGGGCCAGCAGTACTTC. The genes are TRBV12-3 or TRBV12-4 and TRBJ2-7; perhaps TRBD1 as D (6 bases). Trimming pared 6 bases from V and 8 bases from J, leaving 11 bases between. The CDR3 has 11 amino acids.

The rearrangement joins TRBV15 to TRBJ2-7; tentative D call: TRBD2 (6 bases). The CDR3 extends over 15 amino acids. Trimming took 1 base from V and 7 from J, leaving 17 bases between them. The V gene's germline CDR1 is LNHNV and CDR2 YYDKDF (reference sequence). The DNA for the CDR3 is TGTGCCACCAGCAGAGCTCGAGGCGGGGACGGGGAGCAGTACTTC. Translating it yields CATSRARGGDGEQYF. Complete variable domain (other parts from reference TRBV15 and TRBJ2-7): DAMVIQNPRYQVTQFGKPVTLSCSQTLNHNVMYWYQQKSSQAPKLLFHYYDKDFNNEADTPDNFQSRRPNTSFCFLDIRSPGLGDTAMYLCATSRARGGDGEQYFGPGTRLTVT.

V usage is TRBV30 and J usage is TRBJ2-3; TRBD1 is a possible D gene (6 bases). Germline assignment: CDR1 GTSNPN and CDR2 SVGIG (reference sequence). This CDR3 spans 13 amino acids. Trimming took 0 bases from V and 5 from J, leaving 9 bases between them. Here the CDR3 reads CAWSVETGDTQYF. For the CDR3, the DNA is TGTGCCTGGAGTGTAGAGACAGGAGATACGCAGTATTTT.

This chain uses TRBV5-6 with TRBJ2-2, with 7 bases that match TRBD1. Trimming removed 2 bases from V and 6 bases from J; junction bases left unmatched: 7. Germline lookup yields CDR1 SGHDT and CDR2 YYEEEE. This CDR3 is 15 amino acids long. The DNA of the CDR3 is TGTGCCAGCAGCTTACAAGGGGGCGCCCCCGGGGAGCTGTTTTTT. This translates into CASSLQGGAPGELFF. Full variable domain (outside the CDR3, taken from reference TRBV5-6 and TRBJ2-2): DAGVTQSPTHLIKTRGQQVTLRCSPKSGHDTVSWYQQALGQGPQFIFQYYEEEERQRGNFPDRFSGHQFPNYSSELNVNALLLGDSALYLCASSLQGGAPGELFFGEGSRLTVL.

This clone appeared a few times. The chain has TRBV4-3 and TRBJ2-2; D remains ambiguous. This CDR3 region has 14 residues. The V gene lost 1 base and the J gene lost 4 bases, with 7 bases spanning the gap. Germline-derived CDR1 and CDR2 are LGHNA and YSLEER. CDR3 loop: CASSQVPVTGELFF. CDR3 DNA: TGCGCCAGCAGCCAAGTCCCGGTCACCGGGGAGCTGTTTTTT.

The chain uses TRBV20-1 and TRBJ1-3; D is ambiguous. The ends were cut back, 3 bases at V and 0 bases at J, with 9 bases in the middle. The CDR3 sequence is 14 residues long. In germline, CDR1 is DFQATT, CDR2 SNEGSKA (reference sequence). Written as DNA, the CDR3 is TGCAGTGCTAGTAACCGGGGCTCTGGAAACACCATATATTTT. This encodes CSASNRGSGNTIYF.

This chain connects TRBV30 to TRBJ2-7; 7 nucleotides align to TRBD1. V dropped 2 bases and J dropped 4; count of bases not matched to a gene: 5. From germline, CDR1 is GTSNPN and CDR2 SVGIG (reference sequence). The CDR3 length is 13 residues. CDR3 nucleotide sequence: TGTGCCTGGAGTCCGGGACAGAGATACGAGCAGTACTTC. Encoded protein: CAWSPGQRYEQYF.

The CDR3: CASSYGQENEAFF. The CDR3 DNA is TGTGCCAGCAGTTACGGGCAGGAAAATGAAGCTTTCTTT. This rearrangement joins TRBV6-5 to TRBJ1-1, with D hard to call. Germline V lookup: CDR1 MNHEY, CDR2 SVGAGI. This CDR3 contains 13 residues. The V end was cut by 2 bases, the J end by 7 bases, with 11 bases between.

The CDR3 DNA is TGCGCCAGCAGCTTGGGGAGCTCCTATAATTCACCCCTCCACTTT. As protein: CASSLGSSYNSPLHF. This sequence joins TRBV5-1 and TRBJ1-6; D remains ambiguous. The germline V and J ends were trimmed by 0 bases and 0 bases, with 4 bases remaining between them. The CDR3 consists of 15 residues. CDR1 is SGHRS and CDR2 is YFSETQ in the germline V gene.

V is TRBV10-3 and J is TRBJ2-2; D might be TRBD1 (6 bases). The CDR3 is 14 amino acids. V lost 6 bases and J lost 1, with 9 bases in between. Germline V gene data show CDR1 as ENHRY and CDR2 as SYGVKD. The CDR3 reads CAISGTLNTGELFF. The DNA for the CDR3 is TGTGCCATCAGCGGGACACTGAACACCGGGGAGCTGTTTTTT.

The chain carries TRBV6-5 and TRBJ2-7; D is perhaps TRBD2 (6 bases). The CDR3 has 14 amino acids. With 5 bases removed from V and 2 bases from J, the gap between germline ends came to 13 bases. Germline loops: CDR1 MNHEY, CDR2 SVGAGI. In DNA form, the CDR3 reads TGTGCCAGCAGTACGGAGCGGGCCGCCTACGAGCAGTACTTC. As protein: CASSTERAAYEQYF.

Details on this clone: Within the sample, other DNA sequences also encode this same CDR3. The chain joins TRBV5-6 to TRBJ2-1, with 14 bases aligning to TRBD2. Germline CDR1 reads SGHDT; CDR2 reads YYEEEE. V was pared by 4 bases and J by 2 bases, with 2 bases of the junction left unmatched. The CDR3 consists of 16 residues. The CDR3 reads CASSLGLAGAYNEQFF. The CDR3 bases are TGTGCCAGCAGCCTGGGACTAGCGGGGGCCTACAATGAGCAGTTCTTC.

Written as DNA, the CDR3 is TGTGCCAGCAGCTCGTGGTCGAGGGGGAATGAGCAGTTCTTC. It yields the protein CASSSWSRGNEQFF. The chain uses TRBV7-2 and TRBJ2-1, with D possibly being TRBD1 (6 bases). V was shortened by 4 bases and J by 7 bases, with 14 bases between the two germline ends. This CDR3 contains 14 residues. The germline V gene encodes CDR1 SGHTA and CDR2 FQGNSA.

This rearrangement joins TRBV6-6 to TRBJ2-7; weak D call: TRBD2 (6 bases). CDR3 length: 13 amino acids. Trimming took off 2 bases at V and 2 bases at J, with 7 bases between the two ends. Germline V gene data show CDR1 as MNHNY and CDR2 as SVGAGI (reference sequence). This CDR3 reads CASSYAGTYEQYF. The DNA of the CDR3 is TGTGCCAGCAGTTACGCGGGGACCTACGAGCAGTACTTC.